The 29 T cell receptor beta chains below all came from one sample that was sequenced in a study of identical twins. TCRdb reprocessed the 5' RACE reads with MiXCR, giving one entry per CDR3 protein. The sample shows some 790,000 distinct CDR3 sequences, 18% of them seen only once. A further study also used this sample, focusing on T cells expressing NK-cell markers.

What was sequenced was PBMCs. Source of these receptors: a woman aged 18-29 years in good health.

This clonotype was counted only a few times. The CDR3 bases are TGTGCCAGCAGCTCTAGCGGGAACTTTGAGCAGTTCTTC. Translation: CASSSSGNFEQFF. The chain uses TRBV11-2 and TRBJ2-1; 9 bases align to TRBD2. Germline V gene data show CDR1 as SGHAT and CDR2 as FQNNGV. Trimming removed 4 bases from V and 9 bases from J; junction bases left unmatched: 4. The CDR3 runs 13 residues.

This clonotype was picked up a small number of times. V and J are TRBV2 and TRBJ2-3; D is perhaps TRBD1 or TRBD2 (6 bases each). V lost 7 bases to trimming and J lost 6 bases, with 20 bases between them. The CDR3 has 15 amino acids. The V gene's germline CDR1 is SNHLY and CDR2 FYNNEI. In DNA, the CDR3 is TGTGCCAGCACTAGAAGCCGGGAAGGGGGGGATACGCAGTATTTT. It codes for CASTRSREGGDTQYF.

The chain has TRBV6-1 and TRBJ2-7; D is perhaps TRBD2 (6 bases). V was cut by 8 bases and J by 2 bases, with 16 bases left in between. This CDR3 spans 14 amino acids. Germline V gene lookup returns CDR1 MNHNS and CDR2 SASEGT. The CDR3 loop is CASAPGRGTYEQYF. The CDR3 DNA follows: TGTGCCAGCGCACCGGGACGGGGGACCTACGAGCAGTACTTC.

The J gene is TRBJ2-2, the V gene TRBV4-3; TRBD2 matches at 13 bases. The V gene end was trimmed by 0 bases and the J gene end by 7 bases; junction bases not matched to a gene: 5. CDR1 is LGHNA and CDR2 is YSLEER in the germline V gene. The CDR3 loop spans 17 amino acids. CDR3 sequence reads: CASSQDRTSGSVGELFF. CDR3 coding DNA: TGCGCCAGCAGCCAAGACAGGACTAGCGGGAGTGTCGGGGAGCTGTTTTTT.

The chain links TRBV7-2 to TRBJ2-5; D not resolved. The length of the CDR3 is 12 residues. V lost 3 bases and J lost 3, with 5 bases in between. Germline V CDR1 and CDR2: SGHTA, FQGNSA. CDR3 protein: CASSFNKETQYF. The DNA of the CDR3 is TGTGCCAGCAGCTTTAATAAAGAGACCCAGTACTTC.

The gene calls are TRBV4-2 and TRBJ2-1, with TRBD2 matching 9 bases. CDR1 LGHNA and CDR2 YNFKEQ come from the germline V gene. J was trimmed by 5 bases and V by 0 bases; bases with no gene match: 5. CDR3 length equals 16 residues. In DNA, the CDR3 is TGTGCCAGCAGCCAAGACCGGAGCGGGGGGCACAATGAGCAGTTCTTC. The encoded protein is CASSQDRSGGHNEQFF.

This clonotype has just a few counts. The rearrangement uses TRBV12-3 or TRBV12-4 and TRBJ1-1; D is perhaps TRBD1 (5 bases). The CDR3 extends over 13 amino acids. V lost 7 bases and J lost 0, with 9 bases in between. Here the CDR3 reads CASTGGVNTEAFF. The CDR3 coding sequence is TGTGCCAGCACCGGGGGAGTGAACACTGAAGCTTTCTTT.

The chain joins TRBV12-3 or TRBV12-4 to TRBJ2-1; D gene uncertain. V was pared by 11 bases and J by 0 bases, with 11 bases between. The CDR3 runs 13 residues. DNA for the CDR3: TGTGCCTCCGGTCGAAACTCCTACAATGAGCAGTTCTTC. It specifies CASGRNSYNEQFF.

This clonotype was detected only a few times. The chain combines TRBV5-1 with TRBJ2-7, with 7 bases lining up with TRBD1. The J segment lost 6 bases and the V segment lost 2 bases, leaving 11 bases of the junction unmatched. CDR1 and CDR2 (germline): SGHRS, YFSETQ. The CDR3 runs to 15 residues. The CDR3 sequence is CASSFPDRELGEQYF. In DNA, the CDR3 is TGCGCCAGCAGCTTCCCAGACAGGGAATTGGGCGAGCAGTACTTC.

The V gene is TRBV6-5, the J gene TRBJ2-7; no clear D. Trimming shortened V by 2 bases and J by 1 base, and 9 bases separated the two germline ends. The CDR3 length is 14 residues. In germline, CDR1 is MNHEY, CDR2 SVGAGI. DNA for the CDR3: TGTGCCAGCAGTTACGTTGACGGATCCTACGAGCAGTACTTC. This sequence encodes CASSYVDGSYEQYF.

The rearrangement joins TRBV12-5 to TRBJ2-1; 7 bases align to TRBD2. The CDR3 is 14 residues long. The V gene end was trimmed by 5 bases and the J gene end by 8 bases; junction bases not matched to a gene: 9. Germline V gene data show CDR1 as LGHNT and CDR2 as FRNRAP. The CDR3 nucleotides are TGTGCTAGTGGTACAGCGGGGTCTAGGGATGAGCAGTTCTTC. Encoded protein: CASGTAGSRDEQFF.

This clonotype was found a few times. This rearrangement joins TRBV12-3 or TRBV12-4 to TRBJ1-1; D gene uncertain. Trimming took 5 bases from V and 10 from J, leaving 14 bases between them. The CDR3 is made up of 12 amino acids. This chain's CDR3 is CASSHMSRVAFF. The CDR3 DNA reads TGTGCCAGCAGTCATATGAGCCGGGTAGCTTTCTTT.

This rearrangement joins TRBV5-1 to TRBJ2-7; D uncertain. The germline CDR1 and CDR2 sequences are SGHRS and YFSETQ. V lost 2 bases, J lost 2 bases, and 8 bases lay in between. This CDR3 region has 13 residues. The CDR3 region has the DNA TGCGCCAGCAGCTTATACGGCCCCTACGAGCAGTACTTC. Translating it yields CASSLYGPYEQYF.

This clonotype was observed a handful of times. CDR3 amino acids: CSALKDTYGYTF. The CDR3 nucleotides read TGCAGTGCTTTGAAGGACACCTATGGCTACACCTTC. This chain joins TRBV20-1 and TRBJ1-2; D perhaps matches TRBD1 (5 bases). The V end was cut by 5 bases, the J end by 4 bases, with 11 bases between. The CDR3 loop spans 12 amino acids. CDR1 is DFQATT, CDR2 SNEGSKA, per germline (reference sequence).

CDR3 nucleotide sequence: TGCAGTGCTATCCTTGGTGACGAGCAGTACTTC. This codes for CSAILGDEQYF. This rearrangement joins TRBV20-1 to TRBJ2-7; D is unresolved. The CDR3 extends over 11 amino acids. In germline, CDR1 is DFQATT, CDR2 SNEGSKA (reference sequence). Trimming removed 4 bases from V and 5 bases from J, with 9 bases in between.

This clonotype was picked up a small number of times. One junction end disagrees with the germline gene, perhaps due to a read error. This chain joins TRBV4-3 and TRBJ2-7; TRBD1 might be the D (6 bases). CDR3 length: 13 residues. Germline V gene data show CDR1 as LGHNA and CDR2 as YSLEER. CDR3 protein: CASSQDIRTAKDF. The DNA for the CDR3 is TGCGCCAGCAGCCAAGATATACGGACAGCCAAAGACTTC.

The CDR3: CAIRERANYGYTF. CDR3 bases: TGTGCCATCAGAGAAAGGGCTAACTATGGCTACACCTTC. V usage is TRBV10-3 and J usage is TRBJ1-2; D is unresolved. Germline loops: CDR1 ENHRY, CDR2 SYGVKD. The length of the CDR3 is 13 residues. The ends were cut back, 6 bases at V and 0 bases at J, with 8 bases in the middle.

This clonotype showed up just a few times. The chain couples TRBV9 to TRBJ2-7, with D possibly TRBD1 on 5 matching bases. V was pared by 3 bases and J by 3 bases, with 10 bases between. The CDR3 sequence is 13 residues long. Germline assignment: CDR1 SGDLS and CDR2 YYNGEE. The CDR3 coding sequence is TGTGCCAGCAGCGACAGGCCGGGCTACGAGCAGTACTTC. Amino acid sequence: CASSDRPGYEQYF.

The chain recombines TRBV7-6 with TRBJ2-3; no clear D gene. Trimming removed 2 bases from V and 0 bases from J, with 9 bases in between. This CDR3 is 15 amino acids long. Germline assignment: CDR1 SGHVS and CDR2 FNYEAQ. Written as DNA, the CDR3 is TGTGCCAGCAGCTTAAGTGTTTCTAGCACAGATACGCAGTATTTT. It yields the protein CASSLSVSSTDTQYF.

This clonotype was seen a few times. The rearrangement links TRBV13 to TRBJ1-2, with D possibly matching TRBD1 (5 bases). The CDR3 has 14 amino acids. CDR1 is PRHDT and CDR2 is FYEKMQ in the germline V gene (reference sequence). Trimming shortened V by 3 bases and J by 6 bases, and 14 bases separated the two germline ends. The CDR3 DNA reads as TGTGCCAGCAGCTTTCAGGGAACGACGGATGGCTACACCTTC. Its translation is CASSFQGTTDGYTF.

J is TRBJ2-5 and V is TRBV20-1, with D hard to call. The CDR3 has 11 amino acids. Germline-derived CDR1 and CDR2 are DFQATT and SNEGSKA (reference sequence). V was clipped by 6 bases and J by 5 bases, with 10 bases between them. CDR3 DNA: TGCAGTGCCCTACTGGGGGAGACCCAGTACTTC. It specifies CSALLGETQYF.

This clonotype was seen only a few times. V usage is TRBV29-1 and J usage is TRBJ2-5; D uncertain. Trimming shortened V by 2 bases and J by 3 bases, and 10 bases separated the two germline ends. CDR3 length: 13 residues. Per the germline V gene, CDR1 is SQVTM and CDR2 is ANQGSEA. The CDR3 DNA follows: TGCAGCGTTGAACCCCCCATGAAAGAGACCCAGTACTTC. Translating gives CSVEPPMKETQYF.

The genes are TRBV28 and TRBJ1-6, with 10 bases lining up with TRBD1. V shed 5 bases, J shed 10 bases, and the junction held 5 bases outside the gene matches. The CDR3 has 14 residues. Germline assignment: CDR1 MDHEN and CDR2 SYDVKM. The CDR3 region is CASSIDRGHSPLHF. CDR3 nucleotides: TGTGCCAGCAGTATCGACAGGGGGCACTCACCCCTCCACTTT.

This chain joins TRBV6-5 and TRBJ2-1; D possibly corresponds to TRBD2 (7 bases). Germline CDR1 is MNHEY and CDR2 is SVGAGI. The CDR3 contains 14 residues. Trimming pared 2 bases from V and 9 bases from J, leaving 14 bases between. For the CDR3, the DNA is TGTGCCAGCAGTTACGCCCGAGGGGGGGGTGAGCAGTTCTTC. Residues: CASSYARGGGEQFF.

CDR3 sequence: CASSEYRLGYEQYF. CDR3 bases: TGTGCCAGCAGTGAATACAGGCTTGGGTACGAGCAGTACTTC. The chain recombines TRBV6-1 with TRBJ2-7; D perhaps matches TRBD1 (5 bases). The V gene's germline CDR1 is MNHNS and CDR2 SASEGT. Deletions cut 2 bases from V and 4 bases from J, with 12 bases between. The CDR3 is 14 amino acids.

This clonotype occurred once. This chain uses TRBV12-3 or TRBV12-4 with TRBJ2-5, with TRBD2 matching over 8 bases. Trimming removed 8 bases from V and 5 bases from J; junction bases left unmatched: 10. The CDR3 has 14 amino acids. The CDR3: CASGLAAGDETQYF. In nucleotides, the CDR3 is TGTGCCAGCGGGCTTGCAGCGGGGGACGAGACCCAGTACTTC.

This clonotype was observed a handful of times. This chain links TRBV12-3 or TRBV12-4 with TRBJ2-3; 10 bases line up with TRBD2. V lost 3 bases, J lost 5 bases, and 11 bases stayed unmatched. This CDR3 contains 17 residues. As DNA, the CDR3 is TGTGCCAGCAGTTTCCCGATAGCGGGAGGTGCTTTAGATACGCAGTATTTT. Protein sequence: CASSFPIAGGALDTQYF.

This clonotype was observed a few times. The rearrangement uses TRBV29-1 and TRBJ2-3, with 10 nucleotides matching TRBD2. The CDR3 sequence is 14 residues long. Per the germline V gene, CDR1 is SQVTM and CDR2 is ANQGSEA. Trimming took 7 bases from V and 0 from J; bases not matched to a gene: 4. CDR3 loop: CSATSGISTDTQYF. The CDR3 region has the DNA TGCAGCGCCACTAGCGGGATTAGCACAGATACGCAGTATTTT.

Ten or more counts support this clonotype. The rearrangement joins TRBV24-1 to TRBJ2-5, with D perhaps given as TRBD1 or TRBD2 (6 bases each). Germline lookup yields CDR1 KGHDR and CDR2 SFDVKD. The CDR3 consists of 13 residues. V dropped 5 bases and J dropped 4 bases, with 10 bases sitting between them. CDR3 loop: CATSGGGRETQYF. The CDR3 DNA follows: TGTGCCACCAGTGGTGGGGGGCGAGAGACCCAGTACTTC.